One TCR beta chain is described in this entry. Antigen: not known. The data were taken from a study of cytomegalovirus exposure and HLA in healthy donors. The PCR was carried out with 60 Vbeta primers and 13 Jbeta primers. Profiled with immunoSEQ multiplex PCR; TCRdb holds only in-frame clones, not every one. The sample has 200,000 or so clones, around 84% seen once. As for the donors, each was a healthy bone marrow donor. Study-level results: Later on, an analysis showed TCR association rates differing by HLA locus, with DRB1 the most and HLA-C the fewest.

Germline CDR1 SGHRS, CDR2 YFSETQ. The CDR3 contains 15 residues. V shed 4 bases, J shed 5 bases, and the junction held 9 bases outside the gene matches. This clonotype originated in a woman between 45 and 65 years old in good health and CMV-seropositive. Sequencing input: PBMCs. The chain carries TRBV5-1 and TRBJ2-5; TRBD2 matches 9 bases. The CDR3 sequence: CASSDPGTSFETQYF. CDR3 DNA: TGCGCCAGCAGCGATCCGGGGACTAGCTTTGAGACCCAGTACTTC.